A single sample is the source of the 32 T cell receptor beta chains below, sequenced in a study of human T cells and chemical hapten exposure. Documented time point: patch test 3, about 24 weeks after DPC sensitization. Treatment here: therapeutic diphenylcyclopropenone sensitization with weekly scalp DPC. TCRdb called the RACE reads again in MiXCR, with one record for every CDR3 protein. Among about 90,000 distinct CDR3 sequences, 11% were seen once, and the ten largest hold 0.8% to 1.2%. The material was whole blood, obtained in connection with sensitization to the hapten diphenylcyclopropenone (DPC). Receptors were obtained from a woman aged 30 to 39 with alopecia areata. Some clones in this sample may be carry-over from other donors' samples.

This clonotype occurred a few times. This chain links TRBV11-2 with TRBJ1-1, with no clear D. Germline CDR1 is SGHAT and CDR2 is FQNNGV. CDR3 length: 14 amino acids. Trimming took 2 bases from V and 6 from J, leaving 13 bases between them. Written as DNA, the CDR3 is TGTGCCAGCAGCTTAAGGCACCTCTTATCTGAAGCTTTCTTT. Its protein product is CASSLRHLLSEAFF.

This clonotype has more than one count but fewer than ten. CDR3 sequence: CATSDPTTGGNEQFF. Written as DNA, the CDR3 is TGTGCCACCAGTGACCCTACGACGGGGGGAAATGAGCAGTTCTTC. The V and J genes are TRBV24-1 and TRBJ2-1, with 7 bases lining up with TRBD2. This CDR3 region has 15 residues. Germline V gene data show CDR1 as KGHDR and CDR2 as SFDVKD. The V gene end was trimmed by 4 bases and the J gene end by 7 bases; junction bases not matched to a gene: 9.

This clonotype has a count of ten or more. This chain links TRBV10-3 with TRBJ1-6; D not resolved. The CDR3 loop spans 13 amino acids. The V gene's germline CDR1 is ENHRY and CDR2 SYGVKD. Deletions cut 1 base from V and 6 bases from J, with 4 bases between. The CDR3 DNA reads TGTGCCATCAGTGAGTACGGTAATTCACCCCTCCACTTT. Residues: CAISEYGNSPLHF.

Many counts were recorded for this clonotype. The chain joins TRBV7-3 to TRBJ2-1, with D possibly matching TRBD2 (6 bases). The CDR3 spans 12 residues. Deletions cut 4 bases from V and 10 bases from J, with 11 bases between. In germline, CDR1 is SGHTA, CDR2 FQGTGA. CDR3 bases: TGTGCCAGCAGCTCCTATAGCGGCGAGCAGTTCTTC. Translating it yields CASSSYSGEQFF.

This clonotype came up a few times. The rearrangement links TRBV6-6 to TRBJ2-1; 10 bases agree with TRBD2. The CDR3 runs to 18 residues. V gave up 2 bases and J gave up 9 bases; unmatched junction bases: 16. The germline CDR1 and CDR2 sequences are MNHNY and SVGAGI (reference sequence). In DNA form, the CDR3 reads TGTGCCAGCAGTTACGCTCTGGGTAGGGCTAGCGGGAGCAGTGAGCAGTTCTTC. Translating it yields CASSYALGRASGSSEQFF.

This clonotype was seen at least ten times. The J gene is TRBJ1-5, the V gene TRBV5-1; D gene uncertain. The CDR3 sequence is 14 residues long. Germline CDR1 and CDR2: SGHRS and YFSETQ. Trimming left V 0 bases short and J 2 bases short, with 6 bases between. CDR3 coding DNA: TGCGCCAGCAGCTTGGCCGGTGGCAATCAGCCCCAGCATTTT. This codes for CASSLAGGNQPQHF. Full variable domain (missing parts from reference TRBV5-1 and TRBJ1-5): KAGVTQTPRYLIKTRGQQVTLSCSPISGHRSVSWYQQTPGQGLQFLFEYFSETQRNKGNFPGRFSGRQFSNSRSEMNVSTLELGDSALYLCASSLAGGNQPQHFGDGTRLSIL.

This clonotype was observed at least ten times. This sequence joins TRBV3-1 and TRBJ1-6; D unclear. The CDR3 is 13 amino acids. CDR1 is LGHDT and CDR2 is YNNKEL in the germline V gene (reference sequence). The V and J ends lost 3 bases and 10 bases respectively, with 10 bases between them. The CDR3 DNA is TGTGCCAGCAGCCAGGACGACTTCTCACCCCTCCACTTT. Residues: CASSQDDFSPLHF. Based on the CDR3 plus reference TRBV3-1 and TRBJ1-6, the full variable domain is DTAVSQTPKYLVTQMGNDKSIKCEQNLGHDTMYWYKQDSKKFLKIMFSYNNKELIINETVPNRFSPKSPDKAHLNLHINSLELGDSAVYFCASSQDDFSPLHFGNGTRLTVT.

The sample holds a few counts of this clonotype. The chain combines TRBV18 with TRBJ1-1, with a possible D match to TRBD1 (6 bases). The CDR3 is made up of 11 amino acids. The germline CDR1 and CDR2 sequences are KGHSH and LQKENI. The V and J ends lost 5 bases and 13 bases respectively, with 14 bases between them. CDR3 protein: CASSSQGGDFF. The CDR3 DNA follows: TGTGCCAGCTCAAGCCAAGGGGGAGATTTCTTT.

This clonotype was counted many times. The chain couples TRBV5-1 to TRBJ2-3, with D maybe TRBD1 (6 bases). CDR3 length: 15 residues. Looked up from germline, CDR1 is SGHRS and CDR2 is YFSETQ. The V end was cut by 4 bases, the J end by 0 bases, with 12 bases between. The CDR3 loop is CASSPIGGSTDTQYF. The CDR3 DNA follows: TGCGCCAGCAGCCCCATAGGGGGAAGCACAGATACGCAGTATTTT.

This clonotype appeared many times. The chain is built from TRBV5-1 and TRBJ2-3; D is unresolved. V was trimmed by 6 bases and J by 2 bases, leaving 13 bases between them. This CDR3 spans 14 amino acids. CDR1 and CDR2 from the germline V gene are SGHRS and YFSETQ. The CDR3 nucleotides are TGCGCCAGCACCAGTAGAGGAGACACAGATACGCAGTATTTT. Its translation is CASTSRGDTDTQYF.

The chain carries TRBV5-6 and TRBJ2-6; D not certain. Trimming pared 4 bases from V and 0 bases from J, leaving 14 bases between. CDR1 is SGHDT and CDR2 is YYEEEE in the germline V gene. CDR3 length equals 17 residues. The CDR3, as DNA: TGTGCCAGCAGCCGAGGAAGAGTCGTCTCTGGGGCCAACGTCCTGACTTTC. It encodes CASSRGRVVSGANVLTF.

This clonotype was recorded at least ten times. The chain uses TRBV18 and TRBJ2-5; unclear D gene. The CDR3 covers 12 residues. Germline CDR1 reads KGHSH; CDR2 reads LQKENI. V gave up 6 bases and J gave up 2 bases, with 7 bases separating them. The CDR3 DNA reads TGTGCCAGCTCTCCTTGGCAAGAGACCCAGTACTTC. Translating it yields CASSPWQETQYF.

This clonotype was observed many times. The chain uses TRBV28 and TRBJ1-1; D perhaps matches TRBD1 (6 bases). Germline CDR1 reads MDHEN; CDR2 reads SYDVKM. Trimming took 5 bases from V and 1 from J, leaving 11 bases between them. The CDR3 spans 14 residues. In DNA form, the CDR3 reads TGTGCCAGCAGTATTGGACAGAAGAACACTGAAGCTTTCTTT. Translation: CASSIGQKNTEAFF.

At least ten counts were recorded for this clonotype. This sequence joins TRBV6-1 and TRBJ1-2; 9 nucleotides agree with TRBD1. This CDR3 has 15 residues. Losses at the gene ends were 3 bases for V and 4 bases for J; bases not matched to a gene: 6. Germline assignment: CDR1 MNHNS and CDR2 SASEGT. The CDR3 DNA is TGTGCCAGCAGTGAGCCGGGACAGGGTAGCTATGGCTACACCTTC. Translation gives CASSEPGQGSYGYTF.

The rearrangement links TRBV12-3 or TRBV12-4 to TRBJ2-7; a possible D gene is TRBD1 (6 bases). V lost 4 bases to trimming and J lost 0 bases, with 10 bases between them. This CDR3 contains 14 residues. In DNA, the CDR3 is TGTGCCAGCAGTTATACAGGGAGCTCCTACGAGCAGTACGTC. It codes for CASSYTGSSYEQYV.

The chain recombines TRBV28 with TRBJ2-3; 10 bases are a match to TRBD2. The CDR3 is made up of 16 amino acids. With 3 bases clipped from V and 7 bases from J, the junction kept 10 bases outside the gene matches. Germline V lookup: CDR1 MDHEN, CDR2 SYDVKM. Here the CDR3 DNA reads TGTGCCAGCAGTTTTAGCCTAGCGGGAGTAGAGAATACGCAGTATTTT. It is translated as CASSFSLAGVENTQYF. Supplemented by reference TRBV28 and TRBJ2-3, the full variable domain reads DVKVTQSSRYLVKRTGEKVFLECVQDMDHENMFWYRQDPGLGLRLIYFSYDVKMKEKGDIPEGYSVSREKKERFSLILESASTNQTSMYLCASSFSLAGVENTQYFGPGTRLTVL.

The table lists this clonotype with many counts. The rearrangement uses TRBV29-1 and TRBJ2-3; 8 bases fit TRBD2. CDR3 length: 15 residues. The germline V gene encodes CDR1 SQVTM and CDR2 ANQGSEA. The J segment lost 1 base and the V segment lost 1 base, leaving 4 bases of the junction unmatched. Here the CDR3 DNA reads TGCAGCGTTGAAGGGGTAGCGGGGCGCACAGATACGCAGTATTTT. This sequence encodes CSVEGVAGRTDTQYF.

There are many counts of this clonotype. The chain uses TRBV7-9 and TRBJ2-2, with a tentative D call TRBD1 (5 bases). The V gene's germline CDR1 is SEHNR and CDR2 FQNEAQ (reference sequence). CDR3 length equals 14 residues. V was pared by 8 bases and J by 0 bases, with 10 bases between. The CDR3: CASRWGPNTGELFF. The CDR3, as DNA: TGTGCCAGCCGTTGGGGCCCGAACACCGGGGAGCTGTTTTTT.

This clonotype was seen a handful of times. This rearrangement joins TRBV6-1 to TRBJ2-5; no firm D call. The CDR3 consists of 14 residues. Trimming took 5 bases from V and 2 from J, leaving 12 bases between them. Germline values: CDR1 MNHNS, CDR2 SASEGT. The CDR3 sequence: CASSQRTDQETQYF. The CDR3 DNA follows: TGTGCCAGCAGTCAACGGACGGATCAAGAGACCCAGTACTTC.

Worth noting for this clonotype: A much larger clone differs from this one at a single base, so this may be a read error. The chain links TRBV3-1 to TRBJ2-5; D not certain. V lost 1 base, J lost 3 bases, and 3 bases lay in between. CDR1 LGHDT and CDR2 YNNKEL come from the germline V gene (reference sequence). This CDR3 spans 12 amino acids. The CDR3 spells CASSQAEETQYF. DNA of the CDR3: TGTGCCAGCAGCCAAGCAGAAGAGACCCAGTACTTC.

This clonotype has more than one count but fewer than ten. This sequence joins TRBV20-1 and TRBJ2-3; tentatively, D is TRBD2 (6 bases). The V end was cut by 3 bases, the J end by 4 bases, with 14 bases between. The CDR3 spans 14 residues. Germline V gene data show CDR1 as DFQATT and CDR2 as SNEGSKA (reference sequence). In nucleotides, the CDR3 is TGCAGTGCTAGTGGTTGGAGGGGCCCAGATACGCAGTATTTT. It specifies CSASGWRGPDTQYF.

This sequence joins TRBV6-5 and TRBJ1-3, with D perhaps matching TRBD1 (5 bases). In germline, CDR1 is MNHEY, CDR2 SVGAGI. The CDR3 loop spans 18 amino acids. The V gene lost 6 bases and the J gene lost 2 bases, with 23 bases spanning the gap. CDR3 in DNA: TGTGCCAGCAGGACAACCGGGACGGTTTTATTTGCTGGAAACACCATATATTTT. This codes for CASRTTGTVLFAGNTIYF.

There are many counts of this clonotype. The V call is TRBV6-2 or TRBV6-3, the J call TRBJ2-5; TRBD1 agrees at 7 bases. Trimming cost V 5 bases and J 4 bases; bases outside gene matches: 10. The CDR3 loop spans 15 amino acids. Germline V gene sequence: CDR1 MNHEY, CDR2 SVGEGT. The CDR3 DNA reads TGTGCCAGCAGTACGGGACAGCCTGAGACAGAGACCCAGTACTTC. The encoded protein is CASSTGQPETETQYF.

This clonotype was detected only a few times. This rearrangement joins TRBV5-1 to TRBJ2-5; TRBD1 agrees at 10 bases. Germline CDR1 SGHRS, CDR2 YFSETQ. V shed 4 bases and J 4 bases; nucleotides not matched to a gene: 4. CDR3 size: 14 residues. CDR3 sequence: CASSTTGGRETQYF. The CDR3 DNA follows: TGCGCCAGCAGCACGACAGGGGGCCGAGAGACCCAGTACTTC.

J is TRBJ2-2 and V is TRBV4-2; a possible D gene is TRBD1 (5 bases). Germline loops: CDR1 LGHNA, CDR2 YNFKEQ. The ends were cut back, 2 bases at V and 2 bases at J, with 12 bases in the middle. This CDR3 has 16 residues. The CDR3 nucleotides read TGTGCCAGCAGCCAACGGCGACAGACAAACACCGGGGAGCTGTTTTTT. This sequence encodes CASSQRRQTNTGELFF.

This clonotype was picked up many times. This chain connects TRBV12-3 or TRBV12-4 to TRBJ1-2; D gene uncertain. The CDR3 is made up of 11 amino acids. The germline V and J ends were trimmed by 4 bases and 8 bases, with 8 bases remaining between them. The CDR3 DNA reads TGTGCCAGCAGTTCGCGTTCCGGCTACACCTTC. It encodes CASSSRSGYTF.

At least ten counts were recorded for this clonotype. V and J are TRBV7-2 and TRBJ2-7; 7 nucleotides align to TRBD1. Trimming cost V 4 bases and J 3 bases; bases outside gene matches: 0. Per germline, CDR1 SGHTA and CDR2 FQGNSA. The CDR3 is 12 amino acids. CDR3 DNA sequence: TGTGCCAGCAGCTACAGGGGCTACGAGCAGTACGTC. It codes for CASSYRGYEQYV.

This clonotype was counted only a few times. This chain links TRBV5-8 with TRBJ2-5, with D unclear. The CDR3 extends over 13 amino acids. Trimming removed 3 bases from V and 10 bases from J, with 16 bases in between. Germline CDR1 is SGHTS and CDR2 is YDEGEE. The CDR3 spells CASSCHHSGDQYF. The CDR3 DNA is TGTGCCAGCAGCTGTCATCACTCAGGTGACCAGTACTTC.

At least ten counts were recorded for this clonotype. V and J are TRBV11-2 and TRBJ2-5, with TRBD2 matching 12 bases. The CDR3 is 16 residues long. J lost 5 bases, V lost 5 bases, and 9 bases had no gene match. CDR1 is SGHAT, CDR2 FQNNGV, per germline. The CDR3 coding sequence is TGTGCCAGCAGCCCCGGACTAGCGGGAAGAAGGGAGACCCAGTACTTC. Its protein is CASSPGLAGRRETQYF.

In this sample, this clonotype turned up many times. The genes are TRBV19 and TRBJ1-5, with TRBD1 matching over 7 bases. The germline V gene has CDR1 LNHDA and CDR2 SQIVND (reference sequence). This CDR3 region has 13 residues. Trimming cost V 7 bases and J 5 bases; bases outside gene matches: 5. The CDR3 region has the DNA TGTGCCAGTACCCGGGACAGATATCAGCCCCAGCATTTT. Protein product: CASTRDRYQPQHF.

This clonotype was observed many times. The V gene is TRBV5-1, the J gene TRBJ1-6, with D perhaps TRBD1 (6 bases). The CDR3 runs 15 residues. Trimming took off 5 bases at V and 8 bases at J, with 17 bases between the two ends. Germline CDR1 and CDR2: SGHRS and YFSETQ. CDR3 amino acids: CASRETGRMDSPLHF. The CDR3 coding sequence is TGCGCCAGCAGAGAGACAGGTCGTATGGATTCACCCCTCCACTTT. The variable domain in full, completed from reference TRBV5-1 and TRBJ1-6, reads KAGVTQTPRYLIKTRGQQVTLSCSPISGHRSVSWYQQTPGQGLQFLFEYFSETQRNKGNFPGRFSGRQFSNSRSEMNVSTLELGDSALYLCASRETGRMDSPLHFGNGTRLTVT.

This clonotype occurred many times. V gene TRBV27 combines with J gene TRBJ2-7; 8 bases line up with TRBD1. CDR1 MNHEY and CDR2 SMNVEV come from the germline V gene (reference sequence). The J segment lost 2 bases and the V segment lost 6 bases, leaving 6 bases of the junction unmatched. The CDR3 is 14 residues long. CDR3 in amino acids: CASSYDRGTYEQYF. The CDR3 bases are TGTGCCAGCAGCTACGACAGGGGCACCTACGAGCAGTACTTC.